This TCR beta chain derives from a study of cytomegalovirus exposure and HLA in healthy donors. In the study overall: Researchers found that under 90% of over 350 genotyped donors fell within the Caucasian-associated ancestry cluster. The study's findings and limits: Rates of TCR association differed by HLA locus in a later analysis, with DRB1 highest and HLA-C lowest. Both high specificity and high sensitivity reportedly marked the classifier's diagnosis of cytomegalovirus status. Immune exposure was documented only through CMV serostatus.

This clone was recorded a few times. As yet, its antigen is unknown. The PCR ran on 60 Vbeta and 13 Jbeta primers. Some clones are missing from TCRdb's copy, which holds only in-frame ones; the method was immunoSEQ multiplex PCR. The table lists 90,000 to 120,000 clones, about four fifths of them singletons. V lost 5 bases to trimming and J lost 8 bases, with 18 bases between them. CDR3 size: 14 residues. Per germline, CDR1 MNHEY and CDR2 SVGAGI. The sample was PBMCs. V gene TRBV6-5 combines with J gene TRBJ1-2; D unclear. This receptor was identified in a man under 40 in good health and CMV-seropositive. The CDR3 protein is CASSPVAAKRGYTF. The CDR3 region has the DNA TGTGCCAGCAGTCCGGTAGCGGCGAAACGGGGCTACACCTTC.